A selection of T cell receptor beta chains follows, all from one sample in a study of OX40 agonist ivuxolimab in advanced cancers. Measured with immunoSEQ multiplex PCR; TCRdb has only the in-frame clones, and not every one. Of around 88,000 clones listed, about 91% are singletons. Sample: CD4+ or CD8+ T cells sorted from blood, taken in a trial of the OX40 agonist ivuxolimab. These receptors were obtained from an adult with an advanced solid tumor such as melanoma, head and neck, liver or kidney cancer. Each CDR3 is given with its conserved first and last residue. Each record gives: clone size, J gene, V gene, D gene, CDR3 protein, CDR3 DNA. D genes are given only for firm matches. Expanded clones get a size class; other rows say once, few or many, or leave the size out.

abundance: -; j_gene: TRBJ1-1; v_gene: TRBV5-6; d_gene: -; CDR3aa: CASSARTRNTEAFF; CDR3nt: TGTGCCAGCAGCGCCAGAACAAGGAACACTGAAGCTTTCTTT
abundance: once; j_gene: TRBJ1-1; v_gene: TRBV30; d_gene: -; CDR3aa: CAWSVGQLAFF; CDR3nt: TGTGCCTGGAGTGTAGGTCAGCTTGCTTTCTTT
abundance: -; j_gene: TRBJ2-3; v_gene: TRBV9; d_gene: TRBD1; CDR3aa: CASSGGRQGRSFDTQYF; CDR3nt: TGTGCCAGCAGCGGAGGCCGACAGGGGAGATCGTTTGATACGCAGTATTTT
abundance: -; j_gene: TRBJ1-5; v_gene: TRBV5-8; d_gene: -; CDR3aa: CASSSTLGKGQHF; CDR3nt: TGTGCCAGCAGCTCGACCCTGGGCAAAGGCCAGCATTTT
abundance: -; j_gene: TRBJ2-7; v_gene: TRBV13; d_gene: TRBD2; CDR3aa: CASSLRSRAGEAFLFYEQYF; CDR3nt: TGTGCCAGCAGCTTAAGGAGTAGAGCGGGAGAAGCTTTTCTTTTCTACGAGCAGTACTTC
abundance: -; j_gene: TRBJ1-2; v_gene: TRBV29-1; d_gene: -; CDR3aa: CSVEKTAANYGYTF; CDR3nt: TGCAGCGTTGAAAAAACAGCTGCTAACTATGGCTACACCTTC
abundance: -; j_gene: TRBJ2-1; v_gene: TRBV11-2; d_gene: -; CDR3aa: CASSLRANAYNEQFF; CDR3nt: TGTGCCAGCAGCTTAAGGGCAAATGCCTACAATGAGCAGTTCTTC
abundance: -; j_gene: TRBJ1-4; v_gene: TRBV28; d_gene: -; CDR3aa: CASAGNEKLFF; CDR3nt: TGTGCCAGCGCAGGCAATGAAAAACTGTTTTTT
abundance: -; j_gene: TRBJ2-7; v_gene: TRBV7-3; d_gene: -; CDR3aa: CATSRGAGYEQYF; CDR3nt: TGTGCAACCTCACGCGGGGCTGGTTACGAGCAGTACTTC
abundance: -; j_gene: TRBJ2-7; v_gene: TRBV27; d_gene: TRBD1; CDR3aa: CASSTIRQGNEQYF; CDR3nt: TGTGCCAGCAGTACCATCCGACAGGGCAACGAGCAGTACTTC
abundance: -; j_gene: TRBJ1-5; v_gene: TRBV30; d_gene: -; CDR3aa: CAWSSGTANQPQHF; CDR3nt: TGTGCCTGGAGTTCTGGGACTGCTAATCAGCCCCAGCATTTT
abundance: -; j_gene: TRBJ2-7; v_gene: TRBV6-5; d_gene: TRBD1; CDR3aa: CASSRDRASYEQYF; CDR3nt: TGTGCCAGCAGCCGGGACAGGGCCTCCTACGAGCAGTACTTC
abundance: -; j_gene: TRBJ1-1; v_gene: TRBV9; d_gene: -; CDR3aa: CASSVAGMNTEAFF; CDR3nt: TGTGCCAGCAGCGTAGCTGGGATGAACACTGAAGCTTTCTTT
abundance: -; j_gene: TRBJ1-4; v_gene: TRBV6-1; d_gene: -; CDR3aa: CASSRGQEKLFF; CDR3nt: TGTGCCAGCAGCCGCGGACAGGAAAAACTGTTTTTT
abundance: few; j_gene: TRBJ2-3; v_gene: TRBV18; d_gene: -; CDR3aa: CASSPALDTQYF; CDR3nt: TGTGCCAGCTCACCCGCTCTAGATACGCAGTATTTT
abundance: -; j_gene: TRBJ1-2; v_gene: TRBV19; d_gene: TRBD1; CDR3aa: CASSDRQGAGGYTF; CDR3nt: TGTGCCAGTAGTGATCGGCAGGGGGCAGGTGGCTACACCTTC
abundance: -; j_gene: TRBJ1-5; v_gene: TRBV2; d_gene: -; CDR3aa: CASSEETAPGGNQPQHF; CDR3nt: TGTGCCAGCAGTGAAGAGACTGCCCCGGGAGGCAATCAGCCCCAGCATTTT
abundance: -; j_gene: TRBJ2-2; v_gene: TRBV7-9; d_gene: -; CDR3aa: CASSLPIITGELFF; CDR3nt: TGTGCCAGCAGCTTACCGATCATCACCGGGGAGCTGTTTTTT
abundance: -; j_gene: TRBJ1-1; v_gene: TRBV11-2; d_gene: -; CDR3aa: CASSPGQYMNTEAFF; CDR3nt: TGTGCCAGCAGTCCCGGGCAGTACATGAACACTGAAGCTTTCTTT
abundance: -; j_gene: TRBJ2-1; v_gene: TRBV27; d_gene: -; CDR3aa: CASRATSGTGRNEQFF; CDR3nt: TGTGCCAGCAGAGCCACTTCGGGGACTGGTCGCAATGAGCAGTTCTTC
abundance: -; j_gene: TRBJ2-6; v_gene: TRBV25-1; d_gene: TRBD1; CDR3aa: CASRPTGEGANVLTF; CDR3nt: TGTGCCAGCAGACCCACAGGGGAAGGGGCCAACGTCCTGACTTTC
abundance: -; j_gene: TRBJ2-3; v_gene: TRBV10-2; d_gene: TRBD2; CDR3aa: CASVVTSGGITDTQYF; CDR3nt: TGCGCCAGTGTTGTGACTAGCGGGGGTATCACAGATACGCAGTATTTT
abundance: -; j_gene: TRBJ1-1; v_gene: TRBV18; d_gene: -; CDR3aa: CASSTQGDTEAFF; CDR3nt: TGTGCCAGCTCTACACAAGGGGACACTGAAGCTTTCTTT
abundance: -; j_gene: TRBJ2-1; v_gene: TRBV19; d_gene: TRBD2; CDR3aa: CASSTAGTSGISYNEQFF; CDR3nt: TGTGCCAGTAGTACCGCCGGGACTAGCGGAATATCCTACAATGAGCAGTTCTTC
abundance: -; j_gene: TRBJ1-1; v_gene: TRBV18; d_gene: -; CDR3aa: CASSRDGMNTEAFF; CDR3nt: TGTGCCAGCTCACGTGACGGAATGAACACTGAAGCTTTCTTT
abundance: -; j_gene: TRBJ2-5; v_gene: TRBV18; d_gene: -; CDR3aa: CASSPSQGETQYF; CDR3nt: TGTGCCAGCTCACCAAGCCAGGGAGAGACCCAGTACTTC
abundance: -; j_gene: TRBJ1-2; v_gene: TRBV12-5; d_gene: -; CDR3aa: CASGQQGSLGYGYTF; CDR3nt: TGTGCTAGTGGACAACAGGGATCTCTAGGCTATGGCTACACCTTC
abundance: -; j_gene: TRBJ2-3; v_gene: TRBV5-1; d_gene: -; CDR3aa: CASSLVRVGTDTQYF; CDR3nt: TGCGCCAGCAGCTTGGTCAGGGTCGGGACAGATACGCAGTATTTT
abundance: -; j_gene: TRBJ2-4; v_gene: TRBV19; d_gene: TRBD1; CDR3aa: CASTPVEGTGLNIQYF; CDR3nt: TGTGCCAGTACCCCCGTGGAAGGGACAGGGTTAAACATTCAGTACTTC
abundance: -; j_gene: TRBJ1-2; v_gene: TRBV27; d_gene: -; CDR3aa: CASSREGGSYGYTF; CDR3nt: TGTGCCAGCAGCCGGGAGGGGGGGAGCTATGGCTACACCTTC
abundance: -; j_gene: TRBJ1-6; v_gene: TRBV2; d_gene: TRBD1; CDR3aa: CASSGGQGFSYNSPLHF; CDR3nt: TGTGCCAGCAGTGGGGGACAGGGATTCTCCTATAATTCACCCCTCCACTTT
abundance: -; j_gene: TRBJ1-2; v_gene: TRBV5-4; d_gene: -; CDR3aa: CASSLDHIYGYTF; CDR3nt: TGTGCCAGCAGCTTGGATCATATTTATGGCTACACCTTC
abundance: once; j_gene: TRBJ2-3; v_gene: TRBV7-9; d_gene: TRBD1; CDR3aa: CASSSTGAADTQYF; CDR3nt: TGTGCCAGCAGCTCCACAGGGGCTGCAGATACGCAGTATTTT
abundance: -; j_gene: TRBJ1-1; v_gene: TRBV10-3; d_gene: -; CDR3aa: CASTTGREVNTEAFF; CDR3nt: TGTGCCTCTACTACCGGCCGGGAGGTTAACACTGAAGCTTTCTTT
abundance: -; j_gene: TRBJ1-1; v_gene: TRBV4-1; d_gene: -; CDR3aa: CASSLLSETEAFF; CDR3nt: TGCGCCAGCAGCCTCCTCTCGGAAACTGAAGCTTTCTTT
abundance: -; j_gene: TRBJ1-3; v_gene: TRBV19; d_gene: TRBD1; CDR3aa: CASSITGVGNTIYF; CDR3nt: TGTGCCAGTAGTATTACAGGGGTCGGAAACACCATATATTTT
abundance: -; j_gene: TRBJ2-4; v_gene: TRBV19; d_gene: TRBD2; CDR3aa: CASSPGLAGPWAKNIQYF; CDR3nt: TGTGCCAGTAGTCCGGGACTAGCGGGACCGTGGGCCAAAAACATTCAGTACTTC
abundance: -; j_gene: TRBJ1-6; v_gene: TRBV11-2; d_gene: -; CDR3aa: CASNQEGGYNSPLHF; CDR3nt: TGTGCCAGCAACCAAGAGGGGGGCTATAATTCACCCCTCCACTTT
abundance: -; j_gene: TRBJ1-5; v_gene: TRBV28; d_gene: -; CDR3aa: CATLSPGSNQPQHF; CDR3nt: TGTGCCACCCTATCGCCAGGCAGCAATCAGCCCCAGCATTTT
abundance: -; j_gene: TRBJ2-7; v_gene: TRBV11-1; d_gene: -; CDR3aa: CASSQGQGTYEQYF; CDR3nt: TGTGCCAGCAGCCAGGGGCAGGGTACCTACGAGCAGTACTTC
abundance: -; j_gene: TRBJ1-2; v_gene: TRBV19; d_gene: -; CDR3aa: CASTDRFGYTF; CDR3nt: TGTGCCAGTACCGACCGATTTGGCTACACCTTC
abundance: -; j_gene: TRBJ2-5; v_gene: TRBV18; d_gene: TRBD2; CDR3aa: CASSPSTSGRPETQYF; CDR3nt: TGTGCCAGCTCACCCTCGACTAGCGGGAGACCAGAGACCCAGTACTTC
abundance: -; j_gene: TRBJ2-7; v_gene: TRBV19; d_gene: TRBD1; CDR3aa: CASSIDPDRGYEQYF; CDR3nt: TGTGCCAGTAGTATAGATCCAGACAGGGGCTACGAGCAGTACTTC
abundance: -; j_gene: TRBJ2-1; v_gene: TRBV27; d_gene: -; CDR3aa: CASSLYGANEQFF; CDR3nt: TGTGCCAGCAGTTTATACGGGGCCAATGAGCAGTTCTTC
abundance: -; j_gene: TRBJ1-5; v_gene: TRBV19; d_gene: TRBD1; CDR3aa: CASSIDRARGNQPQHF; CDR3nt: TGTGCCAGTAGTATCGACAGGGCGCGTGGCAATCAGCCCCAGCATTTT
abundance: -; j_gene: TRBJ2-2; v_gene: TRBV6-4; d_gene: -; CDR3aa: CASRYRVNTGELFF; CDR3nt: TGTGCCAGCAGATACAGGGTGAACACCGGGGAGCTGTTTTTT
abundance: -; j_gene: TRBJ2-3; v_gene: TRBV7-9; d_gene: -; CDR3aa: CASTSLDTQYF; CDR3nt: TGTGCCAGCACTTCCCTAGATACGCAGTATTTT
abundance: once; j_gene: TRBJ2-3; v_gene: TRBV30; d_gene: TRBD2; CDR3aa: CAWSPTSDTDTQYF; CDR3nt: TGTGCCTGGAGTCCCACTAGCGACACAGATACGCAGTATTTT
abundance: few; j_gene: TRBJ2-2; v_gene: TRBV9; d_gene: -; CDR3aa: CASSPKQGNTGELFF; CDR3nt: TGTGCCAGCAGCCCTAAACAGGGAAACACCGGGGAGCTGTTTTTT
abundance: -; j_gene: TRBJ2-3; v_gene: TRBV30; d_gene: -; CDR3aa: CAWSLGPRGTQYF; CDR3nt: TGTGCCTGGAGTCTCGGCCCAAGGGGTACGCAGTATTTT
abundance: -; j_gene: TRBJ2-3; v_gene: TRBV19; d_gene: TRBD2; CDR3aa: CASSIGAGGPRDTQYF; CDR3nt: TGTGCCAGTAGTATTGGCGCGGGAGGGCCAAGAGATACGCAGTATTTT